The rows below give T cell receptor beta chains drawn from one sample of a study of T cell repertoires in cytomegalovirus infection. These receptors are not linked to any known antigen. TCRdb reprocessed the reads via MiXCR and lists one record per CDR3 protein. The sample records some 940,000 distinct CDR3 sequences, about 33% being singletons. Here the sequenced sample was cultured CD8+ T cells from PBMCs, taken from culture after CMV antigen stimulation. The receptors were gathered from a human donor in good health (CMV status not recorded). Some clones in this sample may be carry-over from other donors' samples. Both conserved end residues are part of each CDR3. The order of the fields is J gene, clone size, V gene, D gene, CDR3 DNA, CDR3 protein. D genes are given only for firm matches. Clone size is shown for a subset of rows, as once, few, many or a class of expanded clone.

TRBJ1-4 - TRBV6-5 TRBD1 TGTGCCAGCAGGCCGGGACAGGGAAACGAAAAACTGTTTTTT CASRPGQGNEKLFF
TRBJ1-1 - TRBV6-2/TRBV6-3 TRBD1 TGTGCCAGCAGTTACTCGAGGTCAGGGGGCGCTTATACTGAAGCTTTCTTT CASSYSRSGGAYTEAFF
TRBJ2-6 few TRBV12-5 - TGTGCTAGTGGTGACGGGACCCGAACGCAGTCTGGGGCCAACGTCCTGACTTTC CASGDGTRTQSGANVLTF
TRBJ1-2 few TRBV7-2 - TGTGCCAGCACCCCGTGGTCCGTGGAGGGCTACACCTTC CASTPWSVEGYTF
TRBJ1-4 - TRBV3-1 - TGTGCCAGCAGCCAAGAGGCGGGTACAAGTGAAAAACTGTTTTTT CASSQEAGTSEKLFF
TRBJ2-1 many TRBV7-2 TRBD2 TGTGCCAGCAGCCTACGACTTAGCGGGAGTTTTAATGAGCAGTTCTTC CASSLRLSGSFNEQFF
TRBJ1-4 - TRBV3-1 - TGTGCCAGCAGCCAAGGGGGGAAAGGCTTTAATGAAAAACTGTTTTTT CASSQGGKGFNEKLFF
TRBJ2-7 - TRBV7-6 - TGTGCCAGCAGCTTTACCGGGGAGCAGTACTTC CASSFTGEQYF
TRBJ2-2 many TRBV7-8 - TGTGCCAGCAGCTTAGCGTTAGATCCCAACACCGGGGAGCTGTTTTTT CASSLALDPNTGELFF
TRBJ2-1 - TRBV7-9 TRBD1 TGTGCCAGCAGCCTCATCGACAGGGGCAATGAGCAGTTCTTC CASSLIDRGNEQFF
TRBJ1-2 few TRBV9 TRBD1 TGTGCCAGCAGCCCGCGGACAGGAGCATTCTATGGCTACACCTTC CASSPRTGAFYGYTF
TRBJ1-2 - TRBV6-6 - TGTGCCAGCGTTGACAGCTGGGGCTACACCTTC CASVDSWGYTF
TRBJ1-2 few TRBV7-3 - TGTGCCAGCAGCCGCATCCCTGGGGAGTACTATGGCTACACCTTC CASSRIPGEYYGYTF
TRBJ1-6 - TRBV7-6 - TGTGCCAGCAGCCCCCCGGGGGGAGGGAATTCACCCCTCCACTTT CASSPPGGGNSPLHF
TRBJ2-7 - TRBV4-1 - TGCGCCAGCAGCCATGGGGACGAGCAGTACTTC CASSHGDEQYF
TRBJ2-3 once TRBV15 - TGTGCCACCAGCAGAAGGTCTCTCCACTCTAACACAGATACGCAGTATTTT CATSRRSLHSNTDTQYF
TRBJ2-3 - TRBV11-3 TRBD2 TGTGCCAGCAGCGACCCCTCTAGCGGGGCCACAGATACGCAGTATTTT CASSDPSSGATDTQYF
TRBJ2-5 - TRBV28 - TGTGCCAGCAAGCAGCCCTCGCAAGAGACCCAGTACTTC CASKQPSQETQYF
TRBJ1-1 few TRBV12-3/TRBV12-4 - TGTGCCAGCAGTTTTACGGAGGGCCGTACTGAAGCTTTCTTT CASSFTEGRTEAFF
TRBJ2-5 few TRBV2 - TGTGCCAGCATGCTGTCGGGGGAGACCCAGTACTTC CASMLSGETQYF